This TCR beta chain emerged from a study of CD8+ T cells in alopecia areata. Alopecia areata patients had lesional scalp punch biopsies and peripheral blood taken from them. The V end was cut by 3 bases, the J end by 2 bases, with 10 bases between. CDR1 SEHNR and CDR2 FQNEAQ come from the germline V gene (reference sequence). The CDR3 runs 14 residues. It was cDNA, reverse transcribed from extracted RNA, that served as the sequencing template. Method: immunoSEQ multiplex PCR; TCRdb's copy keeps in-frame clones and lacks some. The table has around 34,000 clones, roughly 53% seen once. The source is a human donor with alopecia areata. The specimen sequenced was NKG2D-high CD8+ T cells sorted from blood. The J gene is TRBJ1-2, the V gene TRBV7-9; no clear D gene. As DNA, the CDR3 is TGTGCCAGCAGCTTTTCAAGGTCCAACTATGGCTACACCTTC. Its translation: CASSFSRSNYGYTF. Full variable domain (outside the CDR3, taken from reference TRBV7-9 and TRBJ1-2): DTGVSQNPRHKITKRGQNVTFRCDPISEHNRLYWYRQTLGQGPEFLTYFQNEAQLEKSRLLSDRFSAERPKGSFSTLEIQRTEQGDSAMYLCASSFSRSNYGYTFGSGTRLTVV.